This TCR beta chain derives from a study of cytomegalovirus exposure and HLA in healthy donors. For the study at large: An early data release held some 85 million unique TCRs from HLA-typed donors. Whole-study results and caveats: In a later analysis, TCR beta V- and J-gene trimming showed a link to a missense DCLRE1C variant.

As regards this clone: The target antigen is unknown.

The PCR used 60 Vbeta and 13 Jbeta primers. The assay was immunoSEQ multiplex PCR, and TCRdb's table has in-frame clones only and misses some. The table has under 250,000 clones, over 65% seen once. The sequencing input was PBMCs. The clonotype originates from a man younger than 30 in good health and CMV-seronegative.

The CDR3 loop reads CASSLGWTGTKAFF. In DNA, the CDR3 is TGTGCCAGCAGCTTGGGTTGGACAGGGACAAAAGCTTTCTTT. The chain employs TRBV5-6 and TRBJ1-1; 8 positions agree with TRBD1. V lost 0 bases and J lost 9; bases outside the gene matches: 7. Germline CDR1 and CDR2: SGHDT and YYEEEE. The CDR3 length is 14 residues.